The 2 T cell receptor beta chains presented below share a single source sample, sequenced in a study of blood T cell repertoires in COVID-19. TCRdb's table, derived via immunoSEQ multiplex PCR, lists solely in-frame clones and lacks some. The sample shows under 150,000 clones, about 85% of them seen only once. Input material: peripheral blood. Receptors originate from a man between 40 and 49 years old with active or convalescent COVID-19.

The gene calls are TRBV27 and TRBJ2-1, with D possibly being TRBD2 (5 bases). In germline, CDR1 is MNHEY, CDR2 SMNVEV (reference sequence). This CDR3 has 13 amino acids. V shed 9 bases and J shed 8 bases, with 17 bases lying between them. For the CDR3, the DNA is TGTGCCAGTGGTGAGGGTAGAGGGTATGAGCAGTTCTTC. Translated, it gives CASGEGRGYEQFF.

The rearrangement joins TRBV7-9 to TRBJ2-6, with 7 bases aligning to TRBD2. The CDR3 spans 17 residues. V lost 1 base, J lost 0 bases, and 3 bases stayed unmatched. Germline CDR1 and CDR2: SEHNR and FQNEAQ (reference sequence). The CDR3 DNA is TGTGCCAGCAGCTTAGATGGGAGGGGCTCTGGGGCCAACGTCCTGACTTTC. It is translated as CASSLDGRGSGANVLTF.